This T cell receptor beta chain comes out of a study of vaccination effects on CD4 cells after COVID-19. Study summary: Either the mRNA-1273 or the BNT162b2 vaccine was given to participants as two doses.

Note on this clone: The antigen is not known.

Sequencing in the ViraFEST assay came after antigen-specific CD4+ T cells had been expanded with viral peptide pools, which were used to stimulate PBMC. Cells that had been cultured for approximately eleven days were the source of isolated CD4+ T cells. Nucleocapsid antibody tests were negative, and the vaccine recipients had no prior SARS-CoV-2 infection. It was with about 10 IU/ml IL-2 and 8 to 10 ug/ml peptides that two million PBMC per well were cultured. The authors exchanged half the medium for IL-2 medium on days 3 and 7. The CDR3 length is 15 residues. From germline, CDR1 is MDHEN and CDR2 SYDVKM. The V segment lost 6 bases and the J segment 1 base; nucleotides outside the gene matches: 7. Measured with immunoSEQ multiplex PCR; TCRdb has only the in-frame clones, and not every one. Here the sample spans about 41,000 clones, roughly 70% being singletons.

This sample comprised CD4+ T cells from PBMCs cultured with HCoV-OC43 spike peptides, obtained before COVID-19 vaccination. Subset: HCoV-OC43 spike overlapping peptide pool stimulation. The gene calls are TRBV28 and TRBJ2-7; TRBD1 matches 9 bases. This TCR was recovered from a human donor who received a COVID-19 vaccine. For the CDR3, the DNA is TGTGCCAGCAGCCGGACAGGGGTTTTTTCCTACGAGCAGTACTTC. Its translation is CASSRTGVFSYEQYF.